A selection of T cell receptor beta chains follows, all from one sample in a study of T cell repertoires in cytomegalovirus infection. In TCRdb, the reads were re-called with MiXCR into one record per CDR3 protein. The table records 200,000 to 250,000 distinct CDR3 sequences, approximately 7% of them present only once. Material: PBMCs. Source of these receptors: a human donor in good health (CMV status not recorded). Some clones in this sample may be carry-over from other donors' samples. CDR3s include the opening cysteine and the closing phenylalanine or tryptophan. Fields, in order: D gene, clone size, J gene, V gene, CDR3 protein, CDR3 DNA. A D gene is named only where the DNA matches it firmly. Not all rows give a size; the values are once, few, many and, for expanded clones, a class.

TRBD1	many	TRBJ2-1	TRBV6-2/TRBV6-3	CATQTGGNNEQFF	TGTGCCACCCAGACAGGGGGTAACAATGAGCAGTTCTTC
TRBD1	many	TRBJ1-1	TRBV6-2/TRBV6-3	CASRDDRVKTEAFF	TGTGCCAGCAGAGACGACAGGGTGAAGACTGAAGCTTTCTTT
.	many	TRBJ2-2	TRBV7-2	CASSLVRETGELFF	TGTGCCAGCAGCTTAGTTCGGGAAACCGGGGAGCTGTTTTTT
.	many	TRBJ2-1	TRBV6-5	CAIRKQGTSYNEQFF	TGTGCCATCAGAAAACAGGGTACGTCCTACAATGAGCAGTTCTTC
TRBD1	many	TRBJ1-6	TRBV10-3	CAISGGTGVSPLHF	TGTGCCATCAGTGGGGGGACAGGGGTTTCACCCCTCCACTTT
.	few	TRBJ2-7	TRBV6-2/TRBV6-3	CASSYGTLTYEQYF	TGTGCCAGCAGTTACGGGACCTTAACCTACGAGCAGTACTTC
TRBD2	few	TRBJ2-5	TRBV3-1	CASSQSLTSGGQFQETQYF	TGTGCCAGCAGCCAATCTTTGACTAGCGGGGGCCAATTCCAAGAGACCCAGTACTTC
.	many	TRBJ1-3	TRBV20-1	CSARDARSGNTIYF	TGCAGTGCTCGGGACGCACGCTCTGGAAACACCATATATTTT
TRBD1	few	TRBJ1-2	TRBV20-1	CSASTPEGGGNGYTF	TGCAGTGCTAGTACTCCCGAAGGGGGCGGCAATGGCTACACCTTC
.	many	TRBJ1-1	TRBV4-2	CASSQDTRGTEAFF	TGTGCCAGCAGCCAAGATACTCGGGGCACTGAAGCTTTCTTT
.	many	TRBJ1-5	TRBV7-2	CASSLSGALSNQPQHF	TGTGCCAGCAGCTTAAGCGGGGCCCTGTCCAATCAGCCCCAGCATTTT
TRBD2	many	TRBJ2-5	TRBV14	CASSQDRTSGGYQETQYF	TGTGCCAGCAGCCAAGATCGGACTAGCGGGGGGTACCAAGAGACCCAGTACTTC
TRBD1	many	TRBJ1-2	TRBV12-3/TRBV12-4	CASTWDRGSNYGYTF	TGTGCCAGCACCTGGGACAGGGGTTCGAACTATGGCTACACCTTC
.	many	TRBJ1-2	TRBV6-5	CASSYSNREIF	TGTGCCAGCAGTTACTCGAACCGTGAGATCTTC
.	many	TRBJ2-5	TRBV4-3	CASSRLYRGEETQYF	TGCGCCAGCAGCCGCCTATATAGGGGCGAGGAGACCCAGTACTTC
.	many	TRBJ2-1	TRBV20-1	CSAQTRNEQFF	TGCAGTGCGCAGACCAGAAATGAGCAGTTCTTC
.	many	TRBJ2-1	TRBV7-8	CASSLAQRWDSSLGGGVEQFF	TGTGCCAGCAGCTTAGCGCAGAGGTGGGACAGCTCCTTGGGGGGGGGGGTTGAGCAGTTCTTC
TRBD2	many	TRBJ2-1	TRBV10-2	CASTPGLAGVNEQFF	TGCGCCAGCACCCCGGGACTAGCGGGGGTAAATGAGCAGTTCTTC
.	.	TRBJ1-1	TRBV29-1	CSVEGPGTEAFF	TGCAGCGTTGAAGGTCCTGGGACTGAAGCTTTCTTT
.	.	TRBJ2-1	TRBV19	CASAVSYNEQFF	TGTGCCTCAGCCGTCTCCTACAATGAGCAGTTCTTC
TRBD1	many	TRBJ2-3	TRBV9	CASSVGHRGETDTQYF	TGTGCCAGCAGCGTAGGGCACAGGGGGGAGACAGATACGCAGTATTTT
TRBD1	few	TRBJ2-1	TRBV20-1	CSAPGQGAEGEQFF	TGCAGTGCCCCAGGACAGGGGGCAGAGGGCGAGCAGTTCTTC
.	many	TRBJ2-1	TRBV7-2	CALGGGSTYNEQFF	TGTGCGCTAGGAGGCGGTTCTACCTACAATGAGCAGTTCTTC
.	few	TRBJ2-4	TRBV5-1	CASSSDLQSYIQYF	TGCGCCAGCAGCTCGGATCTGCAGAGCTACATTCAGTACTTC
TRBD1	many	TRBJ1-6	TRBV5-6	CASSGHLARGNSPLHF	TGTGCCAGCAGCGGTCACCTCGCCAGGGGGAATTCACCCCTCCACTTT
.	many	TRBJ2-6	TRBV5-6	CASSLRRDLPPGANVLTF	TGTGCCAGCAGCTTACGCCGGGACCTTCCCCCTGGGGCCAACGTCCTGACTTTC
.	.	TRBJ1-5	TRBV19	CASSTEQPQHF	TGTGCCAGTAGTACGGAACAGCCCCAGCATTTT
TRBD1	many	TRBJ1-1	TRBV12-3/TRBV12-4	CASSGGQFGRTEAFF	TGTGCCAGCAGTGGGGGACAGTTTGGGAGGACTGAAGCTTTCTTT